Sequencing of this T cell receptor beta chain was carried out in a study of shared clonotypes between healthy human individuals. Deep was the level at which the assay was run. Libraries were prepared by immunoSEQ multiplex PCR; TCRdb keeps only in-frame clonotypes and omits some of them. This sample has roughly 500,000 clones; about 79% occur once, and the top ten carry over 10%. Each unsorted sample relied on around 100 million PBMCs as its source of genomic DNA. Sequencing input: PBMCs. This sequence originates from a woman aged 40 to 50 in good health. Some clones in this sample may be carry-over from other donors' samples.

DNA for the CDR3: TGTGCCAGCAGTTTATCGAAGGGTTTCGCTGAAGCTTTCTTT. Protein product: CASSLSKGFAEAFF. The chain uses TRBV27 and TRBJ1-1; no reliable D call. Germline CDR1 and CDR2: MNHEY and SMNVEV (reference sequence). Trimming took off 0 bases at V and 6 bases at J, with 11 bases between the two ends. CDR3 length: 14 residues.